This T cell receptor beta chain was documented in a study of shared clonotypes between healthy human individuals. Study details: There were three CD4 naive, three CD4 memory, two CD8 naive and one CD8 memory plates per donor.

Sequenced by immunoSEQ multiplex PCR; TCRdb stores in-frame clones only, minus some. The sample yields 1.5 million to 1.9 million clones, 95% to 99% seen once. CD4+ cell separation produced CD45RA+ naive and CD45RA-negative memory subsets. Per germline, CDR1 SEHNR and CDR2 FQNEAQ (reference sequence). V lost 8 bases and J lost 3, with 10 bases in between. The length of the CDR3 is 12 residues. This chain joins TRBV7-9 and TRBJ1-2, with a tentative D call TRBD1 (6 bases). The sequence derives from a man in his thirties or forties in good health. Sequences were obtained from naive CD4+ T cells sorted from blood. The sample's subset: CD45RA+ positively selected. CDR3 nucleotide sequence: TGTGCCAGCTACAGGGACGACTATGGCTACACCTTC. It specifies CASYRDDYGYTF.